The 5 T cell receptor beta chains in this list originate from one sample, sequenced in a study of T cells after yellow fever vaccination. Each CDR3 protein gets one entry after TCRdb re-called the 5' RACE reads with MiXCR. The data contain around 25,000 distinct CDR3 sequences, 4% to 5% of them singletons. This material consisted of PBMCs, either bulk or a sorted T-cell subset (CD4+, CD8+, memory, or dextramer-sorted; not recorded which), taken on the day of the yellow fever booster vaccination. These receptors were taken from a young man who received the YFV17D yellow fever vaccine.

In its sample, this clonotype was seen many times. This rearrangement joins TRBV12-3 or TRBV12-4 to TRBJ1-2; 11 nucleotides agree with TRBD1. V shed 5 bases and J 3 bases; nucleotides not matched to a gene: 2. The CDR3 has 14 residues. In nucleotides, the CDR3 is TGTGCCAGCAGTCGGACAGGGGGCGACTATGGCTACACCTTC. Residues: CASSRTGGDYGYTF.

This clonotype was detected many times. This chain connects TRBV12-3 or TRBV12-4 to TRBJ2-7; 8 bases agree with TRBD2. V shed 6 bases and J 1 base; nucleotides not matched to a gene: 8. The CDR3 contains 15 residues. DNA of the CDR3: TGTGCCAGCAGCCCCTCGCGGGGGGTGTCCTACGAGCAGTACTTC. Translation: CASSPSRGVSYEQYF.

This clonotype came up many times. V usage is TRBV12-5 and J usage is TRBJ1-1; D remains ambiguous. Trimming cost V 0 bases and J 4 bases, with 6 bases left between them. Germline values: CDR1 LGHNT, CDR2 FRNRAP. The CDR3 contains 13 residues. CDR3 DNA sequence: TGTGCTAGTGGTTTGGTAATTGGCACTGAAGCTTTCTTT. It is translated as CASGLVIGTEAFF.

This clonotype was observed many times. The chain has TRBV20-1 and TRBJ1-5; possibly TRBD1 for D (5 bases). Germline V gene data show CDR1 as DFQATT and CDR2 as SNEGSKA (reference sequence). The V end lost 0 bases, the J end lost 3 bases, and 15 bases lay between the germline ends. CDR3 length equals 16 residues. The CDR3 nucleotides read TGCAGTGCTAGAGATGGTGGCAGGGCCTTCAATCAGCCCCAGCATTTT. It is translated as CSARDGGRAFNQPQHF.

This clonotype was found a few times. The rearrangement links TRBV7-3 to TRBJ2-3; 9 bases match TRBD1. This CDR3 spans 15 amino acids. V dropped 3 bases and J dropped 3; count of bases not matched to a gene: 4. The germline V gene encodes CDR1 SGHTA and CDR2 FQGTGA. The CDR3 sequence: CASSLTGGGTDTQYF. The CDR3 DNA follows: TGTGCCAGCAGCTTGACAGGGGGTGGTACAGATACGCAGTATTTT.